Each of the 5 T cell receptor beta chains below was sequenced from the same sample in a study of vaccination effects on CD4 cells after COVID-19 (dated by TCRdb to the early 2020s). Their specific antigens are unknown. After 10 to 11 days of culture, CD4+ T cells were isolated with the EasySep CD4+ T cell isolation kit. Convalescent patients had PCR-confirmed SARS-CoV-2 infection between March and December 2020, before Alpha, Beta and Delta variants emerged in the United States. Two doses of either the BNT162b2 or the mRNA-1273 mRNA SARS-CoV-2 vaccine were administered to participants. Library creation used the immunoSEQ multiplex PCR assay. The source is immuneACCESS, and TCRdb retained only in-frame sequences with V and J called. Part of the clones is not carried over; for the studies checked, unresolved V genes explain less than half of this, and the remainder is unexplained. Recorded for this sample are 30,000 to 35,000 clones; about 75% of them occurred a single time. The top ten hold about 6.4% of the sample.

Specimen: CD4+ T cells from PBMCs cultured without peptide, collected after COVID-19 vaccination. These receptors came from a human donor who had a prior SARS-CoV-2 infection.

The chain employs TRBV11-3 and TRBJ2-4; D is ambiguous. Germline assignment: CDR1 SGHNT and CDR2 YENEEA. CDR3 length equals 13 residues. V was trimmed by 1 base and J by 4 bases, leaving 5 bases between them. The CDR3: CASSLGRKNIQYF. CDR3 DNA sequence: TGTGCCAGCAGCTTAGGACGGAAAAACATTCAGTACTTC. Drawing the rest from reference TRBV11-3 and TRBJ2-4, the complete variable domain is EAGVVQSPRYKIIEKKQPVAFWCNPISGHNTLYWYLQNLGQGPELLIRYENEEAVDDSQLPKDRFSAERLKGVDSTLKIQPAELGDSAVYLCASSLGRKNIQYFGAGTRLSVL.

The chain employs TRBV30 and TRBJ1-5; 7 nucleotides match TRBD1. Looked up from germline, CDR1 is GTSNPN and CDR2 is SVGIG (reference sequence). Germline trimming cut 0 bases from V and 9 bases from J; bases unmatched to any gene: 5. This CDR3 region has 13 residues. The CDR3 reads CAWSVKGAGPQHF. In DNA form, the CDR3 reads TGTGCCTGGAGTGTCAAGGGGGCGGGGCCCCAGCATTTT.

The chain couples TRBV5-4 to TRBJ1-6; no firm D call. Trimming left V 4 bases short and J 6 bases short, with 8 bases between. CDR1 and CDR2 from the germline V gene are SGHNT and YYREEE (reference sequence). The CDR3 length is 13 residues. For the CDR3, the DNA is TGTGCCAGCAGCCCGCGGTCTAATTCACCCCTCCACTTT. This codes for CASSPRSNSPLHF.

This chain links TRBV18 with TRBJ1-2; 7 bases are shared with TRBD1. This CDR3 has 14 amino acids. The V gene's germline CDR1 is KGHSH and CDR2 LQKENI. V shed 4 bases and J 7 bases; nucleotides not matched to a gene: 9. CDR3 residues: CASSLRQGEGGYTF. CDR3 nucleotide sequence: TGTGCCAGCTCACTTCGACAGGGAGAAGGTGGCTACACCTTC.

The V call is TRBV27, the J call TRBJ1-3; 9 bases are a match to TRBD1. Germline V gives CDR1 MNHEY, CDR2 SMNVEV (reference sequence). The length of the CDR3 is 14 residues. J gave up 4 bases and V 4 bases, and 2 bases lay outside the gene matches. In nucleotides, the CDR3 is TGTGCCAGCAGTTCCGGGACAGGGGGAAACACCATATATTTT. Translation: CASSSGTGGNTIYF.